These 23 T cell receptor beta chains came from one sample sequenced in a study of blood T cell repertoires in COVID-19. The assay was immunoSEQ multiplex PCR, and TCRdb's table has in-frame clones only and misses some. The table lists about 150,000 clones, about 80% of them singletons. What was sequenced was peripheral blood. The source of these receptors is a man in his sixties or seventies with acute or convalescent COVID-19.

J is TRBJ1-4 and V is TRBV19, with unresolved D. CDR3 length: 15 residues. V was shortened by 8 bases and J by 0 bases, with 13 bases between the two germline ends. CDR1 is LNHDA, CDR2 SQIVND, per germline (reference sequence). The CDR3 here is CASQSQHATNEKLFF. The CDR3 coding sequence is TGTGCCAGTCAGTCCCAACATGCAACTAATGAAAAACTGTTTTTT.

The rearrangement uses TRBV27 and TRBJ2-3, with 12 bases lining up with TRBD2. Germline V gene sequence: CDR1 MNHEY, CDR2 SMNVEV (reference sequence). V lost 10 bases and J lost 5; bases outside the gene matches: 28. The CDR3 spans 21 residues. The CDR3 DNA follows: TGTGCCACCCGCCGGAATCTGGCTCTAGCGGGAGGGTTTGGAAAGAGAGATACGCAGTATTTT. This codes for CATRRNLALAGGFGKRDTQYF.

This rearrangement joins TRBV6-4 to TRBJ2-3, with a possible D match to TRBD1 (5 bases). The CDR3 is 13 residues long. The germline V gene encodes CDR1 MRHNA and CDR2 SNTAGT. The CDR3 here is CAKRQPPADTQYF. For the CDR3, the DNA is TGTGCTAAACGACAGCCCCCCGCAGATACGCAGTATTTT.

This sequence joins TRBV29-1 and TRBJ1-2; 7 bases are shared with TRBD1. The germline gives CDR1 SQVTM, CDR2 ANQGSEA. The CDR3 loop spans 16 amino acids. Trimming at V came to 7 bases and at J to 4 bases, leaving 18 bases not matched to a gene. CDR3 loop: CSAPGQLSSSGYGYTF. The CDR3 DNA is TGCAGCGCGCCGGGACAGCTTTCATCTTCGGGCTATGGCTACACCTTC.

The DNA of the CDR3 is TGTGCCAGCAGGGGGGGGTTGAACACTGAAGCTTTCTTT. Translating it yields CASRGGLNTEAFF. The chain links TRBV28 to TRBJ1-1; maybe TRBD1 (5 bases). CDR3 length: 13 residues. The germline V gene has CDR1 MDHEN and CDR2 SYDVKM. V gave up 6 bases and J gave up 0 bases, with 8 bases separating them.

A note on this clone: One end of the junction fails to match germline, which may point to a read error. The chain uses TRBV7-7 and TRBJ2-1; TRBD1 aligns across 9 bases. This CDR3 spans 15 amino acids. Germline V lookup: CDR1 SSHAT, CDR2 FNYEAQ (reference sequence). CDR3 residues: CASSKGQGSYNEQFF. CDR3 coding DNA: TGTGCTAGCAGCAAGGGACAGGGCTCCTACAATGAGCAGTTCTTC.

The rearrangement uses TRBV28 and TRBJ1-4; 7 nucleotides match TRBD1. The CDR3 is made up of 15 amino acids. Unmatched junction bases numbered 10, after V lost 4 bases and J lost 8 bases. Germline CDR1 is MDHEN and CDR2 is SYDVKM. CDR3 amino acids: CASSSTGVSGEKLFF. CDR3 sequence (DNA): TGTGCCAGCAGTTCCACAGGGGTATCAGGGGAAAAACTGTTTTTT.

A remark on this clone: Other DNA sequences in the sample encode the same CDR3. The chain carries TRBV2 and TRBJ1-6; 8 nucleotides line up with TRBD1. The CDR3 is 13 residues long. V shed 6 bases, J shed 7 bases, and the junction held 2 bases outside the gene matches. Per the germline V gene, CDR1 is SNHLY and CDR2 is FYNNEI. The CDR3, as DNA: TGTGCCAGCAGCGGACAGGGAAATTCACCCCTCCACTTT. Amino acid sequence: CASSGQGNSPLHF.

This chain joins TRBV7-2 and TRBJ2-3; D perhaps matches TRBD2 (6 bases). Trimming removed 8 bases from V and 5 bases from J, with 17 bases in between. This CDR3 is built from 14 residues. Germline V gene sequence: CDR1 SGHTA, CDR2 FQGNSA. The CDR3: CASGRGNPKDTQYF. DNA of the CDR3: TGTGCCAGCGGTCGGGGGAATCCGAAAGATACGCAGTATTTT.

The chain carries TRBV7-8 and TRBJ2-1, with a possible D match to TRBD2 (6 bases). Germline-derived CDR1 and CDR2 are SGHVS and FQNEAQ. The CDR3 extends over 16 amino acids. V lost 8 bases and J 7 bases, leaving 24 bases between the germline ends. The CDR3 nucleotides read TGTGCCAGCGGACGGACGGGCCTGGAGGGGAGGAATGAGCAGTTCTTC. Translated: CASGRTGLEGRNEQFF.

This clone has just one count. Its ends do not fully match the called genes, so a read error is possible. The gene calls are TRBV7-7 and TRBJ1-2; 10 bases are a match to TRBD1. Germline-derived CDR1 and CDR2 are SSHAT and FNYEAQ (reference sequence). CDR3 length equals 16 residues. CDR3 sequence reads: CASSLDRGQGNYGYTF. Written as DNA, the CDR3 is TGTGCTAGCAGCTTAGACAGGGGGCAAGGTAACTATGGCTACACCTTC.

The chain is built from TRBV7-9 and TRBJ2-7, with 7 bases identical to TRBD2. Germline V lookup: CDR1 SEHNR, CDR2 FQNEAQ (reference sequence). V lost 8 bases, J lost 4 bases, and 8 bases stayed unmatched. This CDR3 is 13 amino acids long. The CDR3 nucleotides are TGTGCCAGCTCCGGGGGGAGGCATTACGAGCAGTACTTC. This codes for CASSGGRHYEQYF.

This chain connects TRBV6-6 to TRBJ1-5; TRBD1 matches 8 bases. The trim removed 3 bases at V and 7 bases at J, leaving 11 bases unmatched. This CDR3 is 16 amino acids long. Germline V gives CDR1 MNHNY, CDR2 SVGAGI (reference sequence). CDR3 loop: CASSYGQGVVRQPQHF. The DNA for the CDR3 is TGTGCCAGCAGTTATGGACAGGGAGTAGTACGCCAGCCCCAGCATTTT.

V is TRBV6-5 and J is TRBJ2-7; D may be TRBD2 (6 bases). Germline-derived CDR1 and CDR2 are MNHEY and SVGAGI. Deletions cut 0 bases from V and 1 base from J, with 7 bases between. The CDR3 consists of 14 residues. Here the CDR3 reads CASSYSAGSYEQYF. Here the CDR3 DNA reads TGTGCCAGCAGTTACTCGGCGGGATCCTACGAGCAGTACTTC.

The chain links TRBV7-9 to TRBJ2-6; a weak D match, TRBD1 (6 bases). The CDR3 extends over 16 amino acids. The V and J ends lost 6 bases and 0 bases respectively, with 12 bases between them. The germline V gene has CDR1 SEHNR and CDR2 FQNEAQ (reference sequence). CDR3 nucleotide sequence: TGTGCCAGCAGTCTTACAGGGAGCTCTGGGGCCAACGTCCTGACTTTC. Translating gives CASSLTGSSGANVLTF.

The chain has TRBV18 and TRBJ2-7; 11 bases line up with TRBD1. There are 14 residues in the CDR3. From germline, CDR1 is KGHSH and CDR2 LQKENI. V lost 9 bases to trimming and J lost 2 bases; unmatched junction nucleotides: 6. In DNA, the CDR3 is TGTGCCAGTTTCGGACAGGGGGCAGCCTACGAGCAGTACTTC. Its protein is CASFGQGAAYEQYF. The whole variable domain, remainder taken from reference TRBV18 and TRBJ2-7, is NAGVMQNPRHLVRRRGQEARLRCSPMKGHSHVYWYRQLPEEGLKFMVYLQKENIIDESGMPKERFSAEFPKEGPSILRIQQVVRGDSAAYFCASFGQGAAYEQYFGPGTRLTVT.

The V gene is TRBV9, the J gene TRBJ2-2; no firm D call. The CDR3 length is 15 residues. Germline CDR1 SGDLS, CDR2 YYNGEE. Trimming took off 4 bases at V and 2 bases at J, with 12 bases between the two ends. The CDR3 protein is CASSLTERNTGELFF. The DNA for the CDR3 is TGTGCCAGCAGCTTGACTGAGAGAAACACCGGGGAGCTGTTTTTT.

This chain links TRBV12-3 or TRBV12-4 with TRBJ2-1; 10 bases line up with TRBD1. The CDR3 has 13 residues. With 6 bases clipped from V and 14 bases from J, the junction kept 10 bases outside the gene matches. CDR3: CASRGIDRGQEFF. The CDR3 nucleotides are TGTGCCAGCAGGGGAATTGACAGGGGGCAGGAGTTCTTC.

CDR3 sequence (DNA): TGTGCCAGCAGTTGGACAGTTGGGCCCTACGAGCAGTACTTC. Translation: CASSWTVGPYEQYF. The chain has TRBV27 and TRBJ2-7; D possibly corresponds to TRBD1 (6 bases). This CDR3 has 14 residues. From germline, CDR1 is MNHEY and CDR2 SMNVEV (reference sequence). V was cut by 4 bases and J by 2 bases, with 12 bases left in between.

This chain joins TRBV6-5 and TRBJ1-1; TRBD1 aligns across 8 bases. V lost 8 bases to trimming and J lost 1 base; unmatched junction nucleotides: 9. The CDR3 loop spans 15 amino acids. CDR1 and CDR2 (germline): MNHEY, SVGAGI. CDR3 bases: TGTGCCAGCTTAGCCGGACAGGGACCGAACACTGAAGCTTTCTTT. This gives the protein CASLAGQGPNTEAFF.

The gene calls are TRBV7-9 and TRBJ2-7; D is ambiguous. The ends were cut back, 5 bases at V and 2 bases at J, with 10 bases in the middle. In germline, CDR1 is SEHNR, CDR2 FQNEAQ (reference sequence). This CDR3 is 13 amino acids long. CDR3 sequence reads: CASSPGPTYEQYF. In DNA form, the CDR3 reads TGTGCCAGCAGCCCAGGTCCCACCTACGAGCAGTACTTC.

The rearrangement uses TRBV6-2 or TRBV6-3 and TRBJ1-1, with 7 bases fitting TRBD1. The trim removed 6 bases at V and 11 bases at J, leaving 18 bases unmatched. Looked up from germline, CDR1 is MNHEY and CDR2 is SVGEGT. The CDR3 runs to 15 residues. CDR3 bases: TGTGCCAGCAGCCTTGTTGCGACAGGGCGCCCTGGGGCTTTCTTT. Translated: CASSLVATGRPGAFF.

CDR3 sequence reads: CASSEGTGELNTIYF. CDR3 bases: TGTGCCAGCAGTGAAGGGACAGGGGAGCTTAACACCATATATTTT. The chain links TRBV6-1 to TRBJ1-3, with 9 bases lining up with TRBD1. Germline V gene sequence: CDR1 MNHNS, CDR2 SASEGT. The CDR3 totals 15 residues. Losses at the gene ends were 1 base for V and 7 bases for J; bases not matched to a gene: 5.